The rows below give T cell receptor beta chains drawn from one sample of a study. This table comes from immunoSEQ multiplex PCR, and its TCRdb copy is limited to in-frame clones, with some not included. The data hold tens of thousands of clones, with approximately 93% observed a single time. Specimen: PBMCs. Receptor source: a man in his forties or fifties with rheumatoid arthritis. Each CDR3 is given with its conserved first and last residue. D genes are given only for firm matches. Where a row states a size, it is once, few, many or the class of an expanded clone; other rows omit it.

TRBV3-1/TRBV3-2	TRBJ1-5	few	TRBD1	TGTGCCAGCAGCCAAGATTTCAGGGGGGGTCAGCCCCAGCATTTT	CASSQDFRGGQPQHF
TRBV9	TRBJ2-5	NA	TRBD1	TGTGCCAGCAGCGTAGCCGGGACAGGGGGGCGGGAGACCCAGTACTTC	CASSVAGTGGRETQYF
TRBV9	TRBJ1-2	once	NA	TGTGCCAGCAGCGTACATGGAGGGGAGGGCTATGGCTACACCTTC	CASSVHGGEGYGYTF
TRBV27	TRBJ1-5	NA	TRBD1	TGTGCCAGCAGTACCTCGTACCGGGACAGGGAAGCCAGCAATCAGCCCCAGCATTTT	CASSTSYRDREASNQPQHF
TRBV6-6	TRBJ1-1	NA	TRBD1	TGTGCCAGCAGTGACAGGGACACTGAAGCTTTCTTT	CASSDRDTEAFF
TRBV30	TRBJ1-5	once	TRBD1	TGTGCCTGGGATGCGGGACAGGCGTCATATAGCAATCAGCCCCAGCATTTT	CAWDAGQASYSNQPQHF
TRBV18	TRBJ1-4	NA	NA	TGTGCCAGCTCACCTCCTACGGGAGCAACTAATGAAAAACTGTTTTTT	CASSPPTGATNEKLFF
TRBV11-2	TRBJ1-2	NA	NA	TGTGCCAGCAGCTTACGGGGGCGCGAAGGCTACACCTTC	CASSLRGREGYTF
TRBV7-8	TRBJ2-5	NA	TRBD1	TGTGCCAGCAGCCCAAACCGGGACAGGGGGCTTGGCCAGTACTTC	CASSPNRDRGLGQYF
TRBV5-4	TRBJ2-3	NA	TRBD1	TGTGCCAGCAGCTTGGCTGGGCTAGCGACAGGGGCAGATACGCAGTATTTT	CASSLAGLATGADTQYF
TRBV27	TRBJ1-1	NA	NA	TGTGCCAGCAGTTGGGGGGCACGGAACACTGAAGCTTTCTTT	CASSWGARNTEAFF
TRBV20-1	TRBJ2-6	NA	NA	TGCAGTGCTAGTCCGCTCTCTGGGGCCAACGTCCTGACTTTC	CSASPLSGANVLTF
TRBV30	TRBJ2-7	NA	NA	TGTGCCTGGGCCGGGCCGGTGGGCTACGAGCAGTACTTC	CAWAGPVGYEQYF
TRBV18	TRBJ1-2	NA	NA	TGTGCCAGCTCACCGGACCTCTATGGCTACACCTTC	CASSPDLYGYTF
TRBV5-4	TRBJ2-3	NA	TRBD2	TGTGCCAGCAGCTGGGGGACTAGCGGGAACAGAGCTACGCAGTATTTT	CASSWGTSGNRATQYF
TRBV7-7	TRBJ2-3	NA	NA	TGTGCTAGCAGCTTAGGGGCTAGCGCAGACACAGATACGCAGTATTTT	CASSLGASADTDTQYF
TRBV7-8	TRBJ1-3	NA	NA	TGTGCCAGCAGCGGGGACGGAGTTACGGGAAACACCATATATTTT	CASSGDGVTGNTIYF
TRBV5-5	TRBJ1-2	NA	TRBD1	TGTGCCAGCAGACAGGGGAACGGCTACACCTTC	CASRQGNGYTF
TRBV10-2	TRBJ1-1	NA	NA	TGCGCCACCTCCGGGCCAATGAACACTGAAGCTTTCTTT	CATSGPMNTEAFF
TRBV7-9	TRBJ1-2	NA	TRBD1	TGTGCCAGCAGCCGGGACAGCCAGTTCTATGGCTACACCTTC	CASSRDSQFYGYTF
TRBV6-2/TRBV6-3	TRBJ2-6	NA	NA	TGTGCCAGCAGCCGCGGGCCCCTCCGGGGCTCTGGGGCCAACGTCCTGACTTTC	CASSRGPLRGSGANVLTF
TRBV7-9	TRBJ2-7	NA	NA	TGTGCCAGCAGCGGAAACTACGAGCAGTACTTC	CASSGNYEQYF
TRBV19	TRBJ1-1	NA	NA	TGTGCCAGTAGTTCAAAGAAATGGAGCATGAACACTGAAGCTTTCTTT	CASSSKKWSMNTEAFF
TRBV20-1	TRBJ2-7	NA	NA	TGCAGTGCTAGAGTTACTGGAGGTCAGTACTTC	CSARVTGGQYF
TRBV4-1	TRBJ1-1	NA	NA	TGCGCCAGCAGCCAACGGGCCCTAGTTGGGGCTTTCTTT	CASSQRALVGAFF
TRBV27	TRBJ2-7	NA	NA	TGTGCCAGCAGTTTATCCAAGACTTCCCCCTACGAGCAGTACTTC	CASSLSKTSPYEQYF
TRBV27	TRBJ1-2	NA	NA	TGTGCCAGCAGTTCGGGACGGGAAATTGGTGGCTACACCTTC	CASSSGREIGGYTF
TRBV7-9	TRBJ2-7	few	TRBD2	TGTGCCAGCAGCCACCGACTAGCGGGAACCTACGAGCAGTACTTC	CASSHRLAGTYEQYF
TRBV5-4	TRBJ2-7	NA	NA	TGTGCCAGCAGCTTGGAGCATAGGAGCTCCTACGAGCAGTACTTC	CASSLEHRSSYEQYF
TRBV18	TRBJ2-7	NA	TRBD1	TGTGCCAGCTCACCCGGACAGGGGCGCTTCTACGAGCAGTACTTC	CASSPGQGRFYEQYF
TRBV12-5	TRBJ2-3	NA	NA	TGTGCTAGTGGTTTGGGGGCAGATACGCAGTATTTT	CASGLGADTQYF
TRBV7-6	TRBJ2-5	NA	TRBD1	TGTGCCAGCAGCCCCACTATATACCGGGACAGAGGACAAGAGACCCAGTACTTC	CASSPTIYRDRGQETQYF
TRBV27	TRBJ1-2	NA	NA	TGTGCCAGCAGTTCCACCCCGATGGGGCATGGCTACACCTTC	CASSSTPMGHGYTF
TRBV18	TRBJ1-6	NA	NA	TGTGCCAGCTCACCACAGGGGGAGAATTCACCCCTCCACTTT	CASSPQGENSPLHF
TRBV5-1	TRBJ2-5	NA	TRBD2	TGCGCCAGCAGCTCCTCTAGCGGGGGGGTGGAGACCCAGTACTTC	CASSSSSGGVETQYF
TRBV18	TRBJ1-4	NA	NA	TGTGCCAGCTCACCAGGTGGCGGGGGCGTAAATGAAAAACTGTTTTTT	CASSPGGGGVNEKLFF
TRBV12-3/TRBV12-4	TRBJ1-2	NA	TRBD1	TGTGCCAGCAGAGGACAGGGCGGCTATGGCTACACCTTC	CASRGQGGYGYTF
TRBV28	TRBJ2-2	NA	TRBD1	TGTGCCAGCAGTCCCTCCGGGACAGGGGGCATCGGGGAGCTGTTTTTT	CASSPSGTGGIGELFF
TRBV7-2	TRBJ1-4	once	NA	TGTGCCAGCAGCCCTCGAATTGCAACTAATGAAAAACTGTTTTTT	CASSPRIATNEKLFF